The 23 T cell receptor beta chains below were found in one sample sequenced in a study of blood T cell repertoires in COVID-19. Repertoires were generated with immunoSEQ multiplex PCR, while TCRdb's copy carries only in-frame clones and drops some. The sample has around 64,000 clones, about 90% seen once; the top ten hold under 6.5%. Sequencing input: peripheral blood. Receptors originate from a man aged 45-65 years with active COVID-19.

V and J are TRBV7-2 and TRBJ2-3; D possibly corresponds to TRBD1 (5 bases). The germline CDR1 and CDR2 sequences are SGHTA and FQGNSA. This CDR3 is 13 amino acids long. The germline V and J ends were trimmed by 5 bases and 2 bases, with 8 bases remaining between them. CDR3 protein: CASSRQYTDTQYF. The CDR3 DNA is TGTGCCAGCAGCCGACAGTACACAGATACGCAGTATTTT.

The chain is built from TRBV6-5 and TRBJ2-2, with TRBD1 matching 10 bases. From germline, CDR1 is MNHEY and CDR2 SVGAGI. CDR3 length: 13 residues. This chain's CDR3 is CAHDRGLTGELFF. DNA for the CDR3: TGTGCGCACGACAGGGGGCTCACCGGGGAGCTGTTTTTT.

The chain uses TRBV4-2 and TRBJ2-3, with 8 bases lining up with TRBD2. The CDR3 has 16 amino acids. Germline V CDR1 and CDR2: LGHNA, YNFKEQ. The V segment lost 2 bases and the J segment 0 bases; nucleotides outside the gene matches: 4. The CDR3 nucleotides read TGTGCCAGCAGCCAATTGAAGCGGGAGAGCACAGATACGCAGTATTTT. Translated: CASSQLKRESTDTQYF.

The V call is TRBV7-2, the J call TRBJ2-3; D may be TRBD1 (6 bases). The CDR3 has 14 amino acids. The V end was cut by 5 bases, the J end by 5 bases, with 14 bases between. The germline V gene encodes CDR1 SGHTA and CDR2 FQGNSA. The CDR3 protein is CASSPQGRLDTQYF. The CDR3 DNA follows: TGTGCCAGCAGCCCACAGGGCCGTCTAGATACGCAGTATTTT.

The chain carries TRBV12-3 or TRBV12-4 and TRBJ1-2; 7 nucleotides match TRBD1. The ends lost 11 bases at V and 8 bases at J; junction bases unmatched: 11. The CDR3 covers 12 residues. In nucleotides, the CDR3 is TGTGCCGACAGGGAAGGAGCAGAGGGCTACACCTTC. Amino acids: CADREGAEGYTF.

This clone was observed once. The chain recombines TRBV14 with TRBJ1-1; tentatively, D is TRBD1 (5 bases). V was trimmed by 4 bases and J by 10 bases, leaving 16 bases between them. CDR1 is SGHDN, CDR2 FVKESK, per germline. CDR3 length: 13 residues. The CDR3 coding sequence is TGTGCCAGCAGCCCGATCCCCCAGGGCGCAGCTTTCTTT. Protein sequence: CASSPIPQGAAFF. The full variable domain, its missing parts supplied by reference TRBV14 and TRBJ1-1, is EAGVTQFPSHSVIEKGQTVTLRCDPISGHDNLYWYRRVMGKEIKFLLHFVKESKQDESGMPNNRFLAERTGGTYSTLKVQPAELEDSGVYFCASSPIPQGAAFFGQGTRLTVV.

The V call is TRBV11-2, the J call TRBJ2-7; 10 bases align to TRBD1. This CDR3 has 14 amino acids. V trimming: 3 bases; J trimming: 5 bases; junction bases outside the gene matches: 4. CDR1 is SGHAT and CDR2 is FQNNGV in the germline V gene. DNA for the CDR3: TGTGCCAGCAGCTTCGACAGGGGGCGGCACGAGCAGTACTTC. It translates to CASSFDRGRHEQYF.

The V and J genes are TRBV13 and TRBJ2-1; 8 bases match TRBD1. The CDR3 sequence is 15 residues long. V lost 4 bases to trimming and J lost 7 bases; unmatched junction nucleotides: 9. Germline values: CDR1 PRHDT, CDR2 FYEKMQ (reference sequence). CDR3 residues: CASSSSRTGNNEQFF. The CDR3 DNA reads as TGTGCCAGCAGCTCCTCGAGGACAGGGAATAATGAGCAGTTCTTC.

The chain couples TRBV7-8 to TRBJ2-1; TRBD2 agrees at 7 bases. There are 14 residues in the CDR3. Per germline, CDR1 SGHVS and CDR2 FQNEAQ. Losses at the gene ends were 4 bases for V and 6 bases for J; bases not matched to a gene: 6. The CDR3 sequence: CASSSVTSFNEQFF. The CDR3 nucleotides are TGTGCCAGCAGCTCCGTGACTAGCTTCAATGAGCAGTTCTTC.

This clone was counted between two and nine times. The CDR3 DNA sequence: TGTGCCAGCAGCATCGGGACAGGGGTAGATACGCAGTATTTT. It encodes CASSIGTGVDTQYF. The chain uses TRBV7-3 and TRBJ2-3; TRBD1 matches at 10 bases. Germline V lookup: CDR1 SGHTA, CDR2 FQGTGA. V was pared by 5 bases and J by 5 bases, with 4 bases of the junction left unmatched. CDR3 length: 14 residues.

CDR3 amino acids: CASSPIRLSTGATEAFF. As DNA, the CDR3 is TGTGCCAGCTCACCAATCCGTCTGTCCACAGGGGCCACTGAAGCTTTCTTT. This chain connects TRBV18 to TRBJ1-1; TRBD1 matches 7 bases. Germline values: CDR1 KGHSH, CDR2 LQKENI. V was pared by 2 bases and J by 4 bases, with 13 bases of the junction left unmatched. CDR3 length equals 17 residues. The full variable domain, with the rest looked up from reference TRBV18 and TRBJ1-1, is NAGVMQNPRHLVRRRGQEARLRCSPMKGHSHVYWYRQLPEEGLKFMVYLQKENIIDESGMPKERFSAEFPKEGPSILRIQQVVRGDSAAYFCASSPIRLSTGATEAFFGQGTRLTVV.

V and J are TRBV4-3 and TRBJ2-7; TRBD1 agrees at 9 bases. Germline V gene lookup returns CDR1 LGHNA and CDR2 YSLEER. This CDR3 spans 13 amino acids. J lost 6 bases, V lost 1 base, and 1 base had no gene match. This chain's CDR3 is CASSQVTGGEQYF. The CDR3 nucleotides read TGCGCCAGCAGCCAAGTGACAGGGGGCGAGCAGTACTTC.

In this sample, this clone turned up once. The chain carries TRBV27 and TRBJ1-2, with TRBD1 matching over 7 bases. CDR1 is MNHEY and CDR2 is SMNVEV in the germline V gene (reference sequence). V dropped 10 bases and J dropped 7; count of bases not matched to a gene: 9. CDR3 length equals 12 residues. This CDR3 is CATATGSTGYTF. CDR3 in DNA: TGTGCCACGGCGACAGGGTCAACTGGCTACACCTTC.

The V and J genes are TRBV11-1 and TRBJ2-2, with a weak D call TRBD1 (5 bases). Looked up from germline, CDR1 is SGHAT and CDR2 is FQDESV (reference sequence). The CDR3 runs to 14 residues. V dropped 5 bases and J dropped 3 bases, with 10 bases sitting between them. The CDR3 DNA reads as TGTGCCAGCAGCCTATTGGGGCACACCGGGGAGCTGTTTTTT. Its protein is CASSLLGHTGELFF.

CDR3 in amino acids: CASSWTQNTGELFF. CDR3 bases: TGTGCCAGCAGCTGGACTCAGAACACCGGGGAGCTGTTTTTT. The chain links TRBV7-9 to TRBJ2-2; perhaps TRBD2 as D (5 bases). V gave up 4 bases and J gave up 1 base, with 7 bases separating them. The CDR3 consists of 14 residues. CDR1 and CDR2 from the germline V gene are SEHNR and FQNEAQ (reference sequence).

J is TRBJ2-7 and V is TRBV28, with D maybe TRBD2 (6 bases). The length of the CDR3 is 15 residues. V gave up 4 bases and J gave up 3 bases, with 16 bases separating them. CDR1 MDHEN and CDR2 SYDVKM come from the germline V gene. The CDR3 here is CASSSLRGGNYEQYF. In DNA form, the CDR3 reads TGTGCCAGCAGTTCCCTTAGGGGAGGCAACTACGAGCAGTACTTC.

J is TRBJ1-5 and V is TRBV30; D is unresolved. Germline loops: CDR1 GTSNPN, CDR2 SVGIG (reference sequence). V lost 0 bases and J 1 base, leaving 7 bases between the germline ends. This CDR3 is 14 amino acids long. CDR3 DNA sequence: TGTGCCTGGAGTGTACGAGTGAGCAATCAGCCCCAGCATTTT. It yields the protein CAWSVRVSNQPQHF.

V is TRBV7-9 and J is TRBJ2-1, with TRBD2 identical over 8 bases. With 8 bases clipped from V and 1 base from J, the junction kept 7 bases outside the gene matches. Germline CDR1 and CDR2: SEHNR and FQNEAQ (reference sequence). The CDR3 contains 15 residues. The CDR3 coding sequence is TGTGCCAGCCACCCGGGGGGGGAATCCTACAATGAGCAGTTCTTC. Residues: CASHPGGESYNEQFF. Variable domain in full (rest from reference TRBV7-9 and TRBJ2-1): DTGVSQNPRHKITKRGQNVTFRCDPISEHNRLYWYRQTLGQGPEFLTYFQNEAQLEKSRLLSDRFSAERPKGSFSTLEIQRTEQGDSAMYLCASHPGGESYNEQFFGPGTRLTVL.

V gene TRBV3-1 (or the pseudogene TRBV3-2) combines with J gene TRBJ1-5, with D hard to call. The CDR3 has 14 amino acids. V was shortened by 1 base and J by 0 bases, with 4 bases between the two germline ends. Germline CDR1 reads LGHDT; CDR2 reads YNNKEL (reference sequence). CDR3 amino acids: CASSQGLSNQPQHF. DNA of the CDR3: TGTGCCAGCAGCCAAGGACTTAGCAATCAGCCCCAGCATTTT.

This clone came up a few times. The chain recombines TRBV30 with TRBJ1-3; D is perhaps TRBD1 (5 bases). CDR1 and CDR2 (germline): GTSNPN, SVGIG (reference sequence). This CDR3 has 10 amino acids. With 4 bases removed from V and 10 bases from J, the gap between germline ends came to 8 bases. In nucleotides, the CDR3 is TGTGCCTGGACAGGGAATACCATATATTTT. It yields the protein CAWTGNTIYF.

The chain links TRBV18 to TRBJ1-6; TRBD1 aligns across 7 bases. This CDR3 is built from 13 residues. Trimming removed 8 bases from V and 4 bases from J; junction bases left unmatched: 2. Per the germline V gene, CDR1 is KGHSH and CDR2 is LQKENI. The CDR3, as DNA: TGTGCCAGCGCGGGACAGTATAATTCACCCCTCCACTTT. Translated: CASAGQYNSPLHF.

This clone was observed a few times. The V call is TRBV7-9, the J call TRBJ1-2; D is possibly TRBD1 (5 bases). Deletions cut 4 bases from V and 2 bases from J, with 17 bases between. The CDR3 is 16 amino acids. Germline values: CDR1 SEHNR, CDR2 FQNEAQ (reference sequence). Here the CDR3 reads CASSSPGKGINYGYTF. CDR3 in DNA: TGTGCCAGCAGCTCCCCCGGTAAGGGGATAAACTATGGCTACACCTTC.

The CDR3 here is CASRSGINSPLHF. The CDR3 coding sequence is TGTGCCAGCAGGTCAGGGATTAATTCACCCCTCCACTTT. The V gene is TRBV25-1, the J gene TRBJ1-6; TRBD1 might be the D (5 bases). V was shortened by 6 bases and J by 6 bases, with 9 bases between the two germline ends. There are 13 residues in the CDR3. CDR1 is MGHDK and CDR2 is SYGVNS in the germline V gene.